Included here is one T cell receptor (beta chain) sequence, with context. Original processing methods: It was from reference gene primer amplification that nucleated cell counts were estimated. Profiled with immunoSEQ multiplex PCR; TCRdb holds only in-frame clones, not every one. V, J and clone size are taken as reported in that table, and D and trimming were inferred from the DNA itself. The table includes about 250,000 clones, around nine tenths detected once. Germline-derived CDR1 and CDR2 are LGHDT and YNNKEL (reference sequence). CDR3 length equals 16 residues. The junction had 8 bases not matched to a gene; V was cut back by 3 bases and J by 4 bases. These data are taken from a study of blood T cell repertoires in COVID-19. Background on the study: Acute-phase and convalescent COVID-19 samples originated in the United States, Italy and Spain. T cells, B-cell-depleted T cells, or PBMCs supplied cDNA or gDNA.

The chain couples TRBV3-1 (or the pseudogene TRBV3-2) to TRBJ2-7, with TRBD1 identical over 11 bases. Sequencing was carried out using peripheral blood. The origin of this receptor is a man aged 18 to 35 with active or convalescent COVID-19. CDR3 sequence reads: CASSQVFGTGGYEQYF. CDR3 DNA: TGTGCCAGCAGCCAGGTTTTCGGGACAGGGGGATACGAGCAGTACTTC.